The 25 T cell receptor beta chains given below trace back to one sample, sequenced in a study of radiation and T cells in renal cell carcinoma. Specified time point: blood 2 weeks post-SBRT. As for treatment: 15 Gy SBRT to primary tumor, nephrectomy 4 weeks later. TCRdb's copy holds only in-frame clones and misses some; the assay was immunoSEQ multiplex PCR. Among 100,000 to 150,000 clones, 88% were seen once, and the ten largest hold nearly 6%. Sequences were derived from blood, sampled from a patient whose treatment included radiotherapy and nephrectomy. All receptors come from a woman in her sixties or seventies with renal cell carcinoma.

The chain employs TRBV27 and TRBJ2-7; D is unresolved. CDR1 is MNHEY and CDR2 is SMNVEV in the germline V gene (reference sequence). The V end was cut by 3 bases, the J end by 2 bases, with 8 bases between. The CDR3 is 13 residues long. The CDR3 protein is CASSFSTPYEQYF. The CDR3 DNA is TGTGCCAGCAGTTTTTCAACACCCTACGAGCAGTACTTC.

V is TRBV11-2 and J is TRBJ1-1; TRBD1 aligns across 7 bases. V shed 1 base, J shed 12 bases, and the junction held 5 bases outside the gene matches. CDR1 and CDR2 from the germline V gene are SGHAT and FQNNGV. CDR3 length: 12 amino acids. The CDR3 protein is CASSLGTGESFF. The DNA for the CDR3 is TGTGCCAGCAGCTTAGGTACAGGGGAGTCTTTCTTT.

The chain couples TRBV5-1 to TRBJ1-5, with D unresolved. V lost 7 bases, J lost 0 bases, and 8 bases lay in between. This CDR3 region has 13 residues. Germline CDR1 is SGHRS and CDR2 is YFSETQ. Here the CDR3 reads CASLYSSNQPQHF. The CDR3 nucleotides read TGCGCCAGCCTTTACAGTAGCAATCAGCCCCAGCATTTT.

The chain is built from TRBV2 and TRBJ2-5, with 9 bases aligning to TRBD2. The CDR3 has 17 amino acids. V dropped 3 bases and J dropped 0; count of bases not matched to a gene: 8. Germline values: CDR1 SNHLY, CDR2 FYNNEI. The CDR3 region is CASSDGTSGFHQETQYF. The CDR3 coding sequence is TGTGCCAGCAGTGATGGAACTAGCGGGTTCCACCAAGAGACCCAGTACTTC.

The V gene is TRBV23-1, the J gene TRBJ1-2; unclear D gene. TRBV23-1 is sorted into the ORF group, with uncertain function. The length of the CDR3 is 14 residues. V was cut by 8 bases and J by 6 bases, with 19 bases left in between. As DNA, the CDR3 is TGCGCCAGCGCCCCGGGGTGGGAGATGGATGGCTACACCTTC. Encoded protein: CASAPGWEMDGYTF.

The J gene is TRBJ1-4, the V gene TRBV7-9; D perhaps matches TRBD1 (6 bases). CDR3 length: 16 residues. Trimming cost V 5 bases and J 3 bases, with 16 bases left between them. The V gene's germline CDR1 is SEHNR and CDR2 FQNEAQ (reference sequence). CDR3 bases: TGTGCCAGCAGCCCTAGCGGGGGGCCTGCTAATGAAAAACTGTTTTTT. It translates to CASSPSGGPANEKLFF. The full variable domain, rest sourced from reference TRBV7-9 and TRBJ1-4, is DTGVSQNPRHKITKRGQNVTFRCDPISEHNRLYWYRQTLGQGPEFLTYFQNEAQLEKSRLLSDRFSAERPKGSFSTLEIQRTEQGDSAMYLCASSPSGGPANEKLFFGSGTQLSVL.

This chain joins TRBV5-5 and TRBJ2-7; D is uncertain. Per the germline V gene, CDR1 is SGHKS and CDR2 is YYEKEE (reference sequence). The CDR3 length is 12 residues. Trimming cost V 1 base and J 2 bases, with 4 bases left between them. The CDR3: CASSLPTYEQYF. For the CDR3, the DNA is TGTGCCAGCAGCTTGCCCACCTACGAGCAGTACTTC.

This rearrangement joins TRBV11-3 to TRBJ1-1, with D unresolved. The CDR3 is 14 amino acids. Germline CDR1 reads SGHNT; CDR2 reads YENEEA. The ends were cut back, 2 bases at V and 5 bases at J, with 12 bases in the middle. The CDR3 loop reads CASSLIGEGTEAFF. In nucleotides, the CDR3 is TGTGCCAGCAGCTTAATTGGGGAAGGAACTGAAGCTTTCTTT.

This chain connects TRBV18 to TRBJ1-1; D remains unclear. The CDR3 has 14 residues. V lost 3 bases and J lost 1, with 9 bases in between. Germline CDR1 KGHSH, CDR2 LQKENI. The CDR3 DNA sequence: TGTGCCAGCTCACCTAGGCGGGGGAACACTGAAGCTTTCTTT. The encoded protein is CASSPRRGNTEAFF. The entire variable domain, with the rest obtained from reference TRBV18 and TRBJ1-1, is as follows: NAGVMQNPRHLVRRRGQEARLRCSPMKGHSHVYWYRQLPEEGLKFMVYLQKENIIDESGMPKERFSAEFPKEGPSILRIQQVVRGDSAAYFCASSPRRGNTEAFFGQGTRLTVV.

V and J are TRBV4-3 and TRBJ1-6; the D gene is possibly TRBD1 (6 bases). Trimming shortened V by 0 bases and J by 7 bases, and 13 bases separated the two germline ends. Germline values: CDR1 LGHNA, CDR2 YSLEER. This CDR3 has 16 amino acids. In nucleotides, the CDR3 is TGCGCCAGCAGCCAAGAAGGAGGGGGGGCGAATTCACCCCTCCACTTT. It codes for CASSQEGGGANSPLHF.

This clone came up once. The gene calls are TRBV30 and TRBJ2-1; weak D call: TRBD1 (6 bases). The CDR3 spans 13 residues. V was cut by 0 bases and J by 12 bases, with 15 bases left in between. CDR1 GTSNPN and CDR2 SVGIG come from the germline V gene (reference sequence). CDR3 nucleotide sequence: TGTGCCTGGAGTGTACTTGGGGGCGCGGGGCAGTTCTTC. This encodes CAWSVLGGAGQFF.

This CDR3 reads CASSLARGGEAFF. CDR3 DNA sequence: TGCGCCAGCAGCTTGGCCAGGGGGGGTGAAGCTTTCTTT. The rearrangement joins TRBV5-1 to TRBJ1-1; 7 bases line up with TRBD1. Germline V gene data show CDR1 as SGHRS and CDR2 as YFSETQ. Losses at the gene ends were 0 bases for V and 7 bases for J; bases not matched to a gene: 3. This CDR3 is built from 13 residues. The entire variable domain, with the rest obtained from reference TRBV5-1 and TRBJ1-1, is as follows: KAGVTQTPRYLIKTRGQQVTLSCSPISGHRSVSWYQQTPGQGLQFLFEYFSETQRNKGNFPGRFSGRQFSNSRSEMNVSTLELGDSALYLCASSLARGGEAFFGQGTRLTVV.

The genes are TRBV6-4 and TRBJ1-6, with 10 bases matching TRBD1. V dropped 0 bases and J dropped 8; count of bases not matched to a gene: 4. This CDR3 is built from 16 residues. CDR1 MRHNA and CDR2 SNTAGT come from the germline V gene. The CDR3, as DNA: TGTGCCAGCAGTGACTCTGCCGGGACAGGGGATTCACCCCTCCACTTT. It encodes CASSDSAGTGDSPLHF.

CDR3 sequence (DNA): TGTGCCACTCGATTGACAGGCTATAGCAATCAGCCCCAGCATTTT. Residues: CATRLTGYSNQPQHF. The chain employs TRBV6-5 and TRBJ1-5, with D possibly TRBD1 on 6 matching bases. Trimming shortened V by 10 bases and J by 0 bases, and 16 bases separated the two germline ends. This CDR3 comprises 15 residues. Germline V gene sequence: CDR1 MNHEY, CDR2 SVGAGI.

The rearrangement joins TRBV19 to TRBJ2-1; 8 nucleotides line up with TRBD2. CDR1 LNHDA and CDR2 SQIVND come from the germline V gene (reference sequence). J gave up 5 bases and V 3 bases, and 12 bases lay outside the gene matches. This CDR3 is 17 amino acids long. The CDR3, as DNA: TGTGCCAGTAGTATTGGGGTTAGCGGGGTGACTAACAATGAGCAGTTCTTC. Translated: CASSIGVSGVTNNEQFF.

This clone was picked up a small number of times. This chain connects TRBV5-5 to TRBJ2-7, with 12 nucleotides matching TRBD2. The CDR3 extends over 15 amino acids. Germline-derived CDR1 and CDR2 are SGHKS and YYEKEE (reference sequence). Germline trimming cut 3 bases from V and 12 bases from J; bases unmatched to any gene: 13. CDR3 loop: CASSSLTSGGLDSYF. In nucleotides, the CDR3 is TGTGCCAGCAGCTCCCTGACTAGCGGGGGTCTTGATTCGTACTTC.

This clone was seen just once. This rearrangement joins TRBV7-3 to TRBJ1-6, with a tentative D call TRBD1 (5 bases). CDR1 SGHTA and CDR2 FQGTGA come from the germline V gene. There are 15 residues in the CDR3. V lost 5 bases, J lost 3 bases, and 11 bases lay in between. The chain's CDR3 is CASSVTGGYNSPLHF. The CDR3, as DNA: TGTGCCAGCAGCGTGACGGGGGGCTATAATTCACCCCTCCACTTT.

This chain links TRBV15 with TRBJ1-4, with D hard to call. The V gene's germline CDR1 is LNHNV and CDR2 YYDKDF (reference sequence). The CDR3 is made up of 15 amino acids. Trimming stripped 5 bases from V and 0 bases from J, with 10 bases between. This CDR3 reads CATSLDPSTNEKLFF. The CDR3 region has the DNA TGTGCCACCAGCCTGGACCCGTCAACTAATGAAAAACTGTTTTTT.

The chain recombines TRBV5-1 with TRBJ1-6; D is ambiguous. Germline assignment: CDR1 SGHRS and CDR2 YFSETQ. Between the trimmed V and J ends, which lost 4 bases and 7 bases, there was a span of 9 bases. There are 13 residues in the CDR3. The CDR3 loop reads CASSLRTNSPLHF. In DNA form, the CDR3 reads TGCGCCAGCAGCCTCCGGACCAATTCACCCCTCCACTTT.

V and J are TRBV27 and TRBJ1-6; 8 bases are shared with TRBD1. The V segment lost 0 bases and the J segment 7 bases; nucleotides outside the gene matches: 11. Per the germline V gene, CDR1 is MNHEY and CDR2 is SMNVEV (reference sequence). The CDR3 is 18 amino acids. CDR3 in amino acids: CASSLSFSGGALNSPLHF. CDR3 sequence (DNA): TGTGCCAGCAGTTTATCCTTTTCAGGGGGCGCCTTGAATTCACCCCTCCACTTT.

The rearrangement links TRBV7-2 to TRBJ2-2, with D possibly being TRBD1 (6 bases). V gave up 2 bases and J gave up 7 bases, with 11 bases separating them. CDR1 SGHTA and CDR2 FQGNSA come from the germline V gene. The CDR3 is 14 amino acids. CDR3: CASSLLWGRGELFF. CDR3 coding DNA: TGTGCCAGCAGCTTACTCTGGGGGCGCGGGGAGCTGTTTTTT. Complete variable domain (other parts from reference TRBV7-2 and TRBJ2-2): GAGVSQSPSNKVTEKGKDVELRCDPISGHTALYWYRQSLGQGLEFLIYFQGNSAPDKSGLPSDRFSAERTGGSVSTLTIQRTQQEDSAVYLCASSLLWGRGELFFGEGSRLTVL.

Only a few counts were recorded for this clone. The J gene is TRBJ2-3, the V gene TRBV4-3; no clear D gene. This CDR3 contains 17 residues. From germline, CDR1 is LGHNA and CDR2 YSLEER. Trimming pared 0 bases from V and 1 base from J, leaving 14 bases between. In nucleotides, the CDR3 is TGCGCCAGCAGCCAAGATCCCCCCCGGAGTGGCACAGATACGCAGTATTTT. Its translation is CASSQDPPRSGTDTQYF.

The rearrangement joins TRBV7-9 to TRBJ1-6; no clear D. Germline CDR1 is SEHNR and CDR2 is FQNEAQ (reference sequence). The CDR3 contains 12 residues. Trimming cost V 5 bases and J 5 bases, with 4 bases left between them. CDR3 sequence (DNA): TGTGCCAGCAGCCCGAATAATTCACCCCTCCACTTT. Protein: CASSPNNSPLHF.

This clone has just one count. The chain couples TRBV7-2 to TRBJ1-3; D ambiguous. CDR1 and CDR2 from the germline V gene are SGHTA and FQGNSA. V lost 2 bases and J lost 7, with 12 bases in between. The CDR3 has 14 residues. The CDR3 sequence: CASSLRAGRNTIYF. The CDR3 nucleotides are TGTGCCAGCAGCTTAAGAGCAGGTCGGAACACCATATATTTT.

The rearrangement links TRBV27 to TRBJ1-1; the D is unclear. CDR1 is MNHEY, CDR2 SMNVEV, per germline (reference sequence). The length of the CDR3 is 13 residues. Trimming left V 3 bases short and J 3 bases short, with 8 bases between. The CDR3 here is CASSFTWDTEAFF. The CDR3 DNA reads TGTGCCAGCAGTTTCACTTGGGACACTGAAGCTTTCTTT.